This is a list of T cell receptor beta chains from one sample in a study of T cell repertoires in cytomegalovirus infection. TCRdb independently ran MiXCR on the reads; one entry per CDR3 protein. In the table there are under 150,000 distinct CDR3 sequences, about 24% of which are singletons. These TCRs are of unknown antigen specificity. Sequenced material: PBMCs, sequenced either directly or after in vitro stimulation (not recorded which). These receptors were taken from a human donor in good health (CMV status not recorded). Some clones in this sample may be carry-over from other donors' samples. CDR3s include the opening cysteine and the closing phenylalanine or tryptophan. D genes are given only for firm matches. Rows give clone size only sometimes, using once, few, many, or a class for an expanded clone.

abundance | j_gene | d_gene | v_gene | CDR3aa | CDR3nt
NA | TRBJ2-2 | NA | TRBV24-1 | CATSTPKGGAGELFF | TGTGCCACCAGCACTCCCAAGGGGGGGGCCGGGGAGCTGTTTTTT
NA | TRBJ1-5 | NA | TRBV20-1 | CSASGPRPSPQHF | TGCAGTGCTAGTGGCCCCCGCCCATCTCCCCAGCATTTT
many | TRBJ2-7 | NA | TRBV12-3/TRBV12-4 | CASSPSGGSYEQYF | TGTGCCAGCAGTCCCTCTGGGGGCAGCTACGAGCAGTACTTC
NA | TRBJ1-6 | TRBD1 | TRBV18 | CASSLQSQGDSPLHF | TGTGCCAGCTCACTCCAAAGCCAGGGGGATTCACCCCTCCACTTT
NA | TRBJ1-1 | NA | TRBV18 | CASSPPGEGNTEAFF | TGTGCCAGCTCACCCCCCGGCGAAGGGAACACTGAAGCTTTCTTT
NA | TRBJ2-7 | TRBD2 | TRBV15 | CATSTGTSGRANEQYF | TGTGCCACCAGCACGGGAACTAGCGGGAGGGCCAACGAGCAGTACTTC
many | TRBJ1-2 | TRBD1 | TRBV7-2 | CASSPRGQGLNYGYTF | TGTGCCAGCAGCCCCCGCGGACAGGGACTTAACTATGGCTACACCTTC
few | TRBJ2-2 | TRBD1 | TRBV28 | CASSPWDSANTGELFF | TGTGCCAGCAGTCCTTGGGACAGCGCGAACACCGGGGAGCTGTTTTTT
few | TRBJ2-2 | TRBD2 | TRBV6-1 | CASTVERGSGELFF | TGTGCCAGCACCGTCGAGCGGGGTAGCGGGGAGCTGTTTTTT
NA | TRBJ2-5 | NA | TRBV7-3 | CASSLMPRGNEDTQYF | TGTGCCAGCAGCTTAATGCCGAGGGGGAATGAAGATACCCAGTACTTC
NA | TRBJ1-3 | NA | TRBV25-1 | CASTAGGSGNTIYF | TGTGCCAGCACGGCAGGCGGCTCTGGAAACACCATATATTTT
many | TRBJ2-7 | TRBD2 | TRBV7-2 | CASSIIAGGDDEQYF | TGTGCCAGCAGCATCATAGCGGGAGGTGACGACGAGCAGTACTTC
NA | TRBJ1-2 | TRBD1 | TRBV6-2/TRBV6-3 | CASSYLGQGDGYTF | TGTGCCAGCAGTTACCTTGGACAGGGTGACGGCTACACCTTC
NA | TRBJ2-3 | TRBD1 | TRBV11-3 | CASSALTGASTDTQYF | TGTGCCAGCAGCGCCTTAACAGGGGCAAGCACAGATACGCAGTATTTT
NA | TRBJ2-7 | NA | TRBV14 | CASSQGSGAYEQYF | TGTGCCAGCAGCCAAGGGTCAGGTGCCTACGAGCAGTACTTC
NA | TRBJ2-7 | TRBD1 | TRBV27 | CASGSIWDNGRGQGVYEQYF | TGTGCCAGCGGCAGCATTTGGGACAATGGCCGGGGACAGGGCGTCTACGAGCAGTACTTC
few | TRBJ1-5 | TRBD1 | TRBV12-3/TRBV12-4 | CASRRDRGHQPQHF | TGTGCCAGCAGAAGGGACAGGGGGCATCAGCCCCAGCATTTT
NA | TRBJ2-1 | NA | TRBV6-1 | CAATSVAYNEQFF | TGTGCCGCAACCTCTGTCGCCTACAATGAGCAGTTCTTC
NA | TRBJ2-3 | NA | TRBV29-1 | CSVGNSHTGGTDTQYF | TGCAGCGTTGGAAACTCTCACACCGGGGGCACAGATACGCAGTATTTT
NA | TRBJ2-7 | NA | TRBV6-5 | CASSYEGTPYEQYF | TGTGCCAGCAGTTACGAGGGGACTCCCTACGAGCAGTACTTC
many | TRBJ2-3 | NA | TRBV7-9 | CASSLSTDTQYF | TGTGCCAGCAGCCTTTCCACAGATACGCAGTATTTT
few | TRBJ1-1 | NA | TRBV27 | CASSTSREGRTEAFF | TGTGCCAGCAGTACGTCAAGGGAAGGAAGGACTGAAGCTTTCTTT
NA | TRBJ2-7 | NA | TRBV30 | CAWSADPAGYEQYF | TGTGCCTGGAGTGCAGACCCAGCGGGTTACGAGCAGTACTTC
medium-sized | TRBJ2-1 | TRBD2 | TRBV10-3 | CAISGTSGDNEQFF | TGTGCCATCAGCGGGACTAGCGGGGACAATGAGCAGTTCTTC
few | TRBJ2-7 | TRBD1 | TRBV6-2/TRBV6-3 | CASRNGQGAYEQYF | TGTGCCAGCAGAAACGGACAGGGAGCCTACGAGCAGTACTTC
NA | TRBJ1-2 | TRBD1 | TRBV19 | CASSLGTGFFYGYTF | TGTGCCAGTAGTCTAGGGACAGGCTTTTTCTATGGCTACACCTTC
many | TRBJ2-1 | TRBD2 | TRBV11-2 | CASSVSGSLYNEQFF | TGTGCCAGCAGCGTCAGCGGGAGTTTGTACAATGAGCAGTTCTTC
NA | TRBJ2-1 | NA | TRBV24-1 | CATSRRTPYNEQFF | TGTGCCACCAGTCGGCGGACTCCCTACAATGAGCAGTTCTTC
few | TRBJ2-1 | TRBD2 | TRBV30 | CAWSPTGLAVNNEQFF | TGTGCCTGGAGCCCCACTGGACTAGCGGTAAACAATGAGCAGTTCTTC
NA | TRBJ1-4 | NA | TRBV20-1 | CSARSLEKLFF | TGCAGTGCTAGATCGCTTGAAAAACTGTTTTTT
few | TRBJ1-5 | TRBD1 | TRBV6-8 | CASSRGTGVQPQHF | TGTGCCAGCAGTCGCGGGACAGGGGTACAGCCCCAGCATTTT
few | TRBJ2-7 | TRBD2 | TRBV13 | CASSGQLAGGAYEQYF | TGTGCCAGCAGCGGACAACTAGCGGGAGGCGCCTACGAGCAGTACTTC
few | TRBJ1-3 | NA | TRBV27 | CASSDSWTGNTIYF | TGTGCCAGCAGTGACAGCTGGACAGGAAACACCATATATTTT
few | TRBJ1-5 | NA | TRBV28 | CASSPLRGSNNQPQHF | TGTGCCAGCAGTCCACTTCGGGGCAGTAACAATCAGCCCCAGCATTTT
few | TRBJ2-1 | NA | TRBV2 | CASSLSGGQFF | TGTGCCAGCAGCCTTTCCGGGGGGCAGTTCTTC
NA | TRBJ2-3 | NA | TRBV7-2 | CASSSFKRERDTQYF | TGTGCCAGCAGCTCCTTCAAGAGGGAGCGGGATACGCAGTATTTT
few | TRBJ1-5 | NA | TRBV28 | CASGRPWGRKNSNQPQHF | TGTGCCAGCGGCCGACCTTGGGGCAGGAAAAATAGCAATCAGCCCCAGCATTTT
many | TRBJ1-2 | NA | TRBV12-3/TRBV12-4 | CASSQVGAGGYTF | TGTGCCAGCAGCCAAGTGGGGGCGGGTGGCTACACCTTC
few | TRBJ1-2 | NA | TRBV4-1 | CASSQTISRPEGYTF | TGCGCCAGCAGCCAAACGATTTCTAGGCCGGAAGGCTACACCTTC
few | TRBJ2-1 | TRBD2 | TRBV9 | CASSVGIAGSFNEQFF | TGTGCCAGCAGCGTAGGAATAGCGGGTTCATTCAATGAGCAGTTCTTC
few | TRBJ2-4 | NA | TRBV7-9 | CASSLGRGAGHGRYF | TGTGCCAGCAGCTTAGGGCGGGGAGCTGGTCACGGCCGGTACTTC
many | TRBJ1-4 | TRBD1 | TRBV7-8 | CASSLRDGQAGVEKLFF | TGTGCCAGCAGCTTACGAGATGGACAGGCTGGAGTTGAAAAACTGTTTTTT
many | TRBJ2-1 | TRBD2 | TRBV7-9 | CASSLASGRAWYNEQFF | TGTGCCAGCAGCTTAGCTAGCGGGAGGGCCTGGTACAATGAGCAGTTCTTC
many | TRBJ2-3 | NA | TRBV7-8 | CASSATELTDTQYF | TGTGCCAGCAGCGCTACGGAGCTCACAGATACGCAGTATTTT
NA | TRBJ2-3 | NA | TRBV4-3 | CASSQGSRGADTQYF | TGCGCCAGCAGCCAAGGTTCCAGGGGGGCAGATACGCAGTATTTT
NA | TRBJ2-5 | TRBD1 | TRBV20-1 | CSARASGTGKETQYF | TGCAGTGCTAGAGCCTCCGGGACAGGGAAAGAGACCCAGTACTTC
many | TRBJ2-5 | TRBD2 | TRBV7-2 | CASSRGGVQETQYF | TGTGCCAGCAGCCGGGGGGGGGTACAAGAGACCCAGTACTTC
NA | TRBJ1-1 | TRBD1 | TRBV7-2 | CASSYRQGAKNTEAFF | TGTGCCAGCAGTTATCGGCAGGGGGCAAAGAACACTGAAGCTTTCTTT
many | TRBJ2-5 | TRBD2 | TRBV6-5 | CASSYSWAGGPETQYF | TGTGCCAGCAGTTACTCGTGGGCGGGAGGGCCTGAGACCCAGTACTTC
NA | TRBJ1-5 | NA | TRBV7-2 | CASSFRESQPQHF | TGTGCCAGCAGCTTCCGCGAAAGTCAGCCCCAGCATTTT
NA | TRBJ1-6 | NA | TRBV28 | CASIPASSYNSPLHF | TGTGCCAGCATCCCGGCGAGCTCCTATAATTCACCCCTCCACTTT
NA | TRBJ1-4 | NA | TRBV7-2 | CASSLGQTGGEKLFF | TGTGCCAGCAGCCTGGGCCAGACTGGAGGTGAAAAACTGTTTTTT
few | TRBJ1-6 | NA | TRBV6-6 | CASRGAGDSPLHF | TGTGCCAGCAGGGGGGCGGGCGATTCACCCCTCCACTTT
few | TRBJ2-2 | TRBD2 | TRBV2 | CASRGTSGSGELFF | TGTGCCAGCAGGGGGACTAGCGGGTCCGGGGAGCTGTTTTTT
many | TRBJ1-5 | NA | TRBV7-8 | CASSLVYSKDQPQHF | TGTGCCAGCAGCTTAGTATATTCGAAAGATCAGCCCCAGCATTTT
NA | TRBJ2-1 | TRBD2 | TRBV20-1 | CSASRTSGASYNEQFF | TGCAGTGCCTCAAGGACTAGCGGGGCATCCTACAATGAGCAGTTCTTC
many | TRBJ2-5 | TRBD2 | TRBV5-5 | CASSLGPSGSQETQYF | TGTGCCAGCAGCTTGGGTCCTAGCGGAAGCCAAGAGACCCAGTACTTC